The T cell receptor beta chain described here comes from a study of T cell responses to AZD1222 COVID-19 vaccine. In the case of this clone: Its matching antigen is unknown.

Only in-frame clones appear in the TCRdb table, and some are missing; sequencing was by immunoSEQ multiplex PCR. Among approximately 120,000 clones listed, more than 85% were seen once. General observations from the study: Vaccination with two AZD1222 doses was followed by a rise in Spike-specific TCR breadth and depth. Researchers report vaccine-associated CD4 TCRs spanning spike, with dominance at 160-218 and 743-854.

Trimming removed 0 bases from V and 5 bases from J, with 14 bases in between. CDR1 SGDLS and CDR2 YYNGEE come from the germline V gene. This CDR3 contains 15 residues. This TCR derives from an adult in good health. The genes are TRBV9 and TRBJ1-1, with D perhaps matching TRBD1 (5 bases). Sample: peripheral blood, taken on day 0 of AZD1222 vaccination. CDR3 DNA: TGTGCCAGCAGCGTAGCCGTGGGTCGGGGGACTGAAGCTTTCTTT. This translates into CASSVAVGRGTEAFF.